This T cell receptor beta chain is from a study of early stage breast cancer tumors. In the study overall: Most invasive tumors, about 70% of the 16, were ER+/PR+/HER2-. Study-level findings and limits: Commonly generated sequences made up most enriched TCRB sequences shared between patients.

The germline V and J ends were trimmed by 5 bases and 4 bases, with 8 bases remaining between them. Per the germline V gene, CDR1 is MNHNS and CDR2 is SASEGT. The length of the CDR3 is 12 residues. Concerning this clone itself: Its specificity is unknown.

Each sample had two DNA replicates, approximately 0.52 ug blood or 1.5 ug tissue. Generated by immunoSEQ multiplex PCR, the TCRdb table keeps only in-frame clones and is missing some. The sample records about 29,000 clones, just under 85% being singletons. Sequenced sample: blood. This chain uses TRBV6-1 with TRBJ1-1; D gene unclear. The source is a person in their fifties with breast cancer. The CDR3 here is CASSPMGTEAFF. The CDR3 DNA reads TGTGCCAGCAGTCCTATGGGCACTGAAGCTTTCTTT.